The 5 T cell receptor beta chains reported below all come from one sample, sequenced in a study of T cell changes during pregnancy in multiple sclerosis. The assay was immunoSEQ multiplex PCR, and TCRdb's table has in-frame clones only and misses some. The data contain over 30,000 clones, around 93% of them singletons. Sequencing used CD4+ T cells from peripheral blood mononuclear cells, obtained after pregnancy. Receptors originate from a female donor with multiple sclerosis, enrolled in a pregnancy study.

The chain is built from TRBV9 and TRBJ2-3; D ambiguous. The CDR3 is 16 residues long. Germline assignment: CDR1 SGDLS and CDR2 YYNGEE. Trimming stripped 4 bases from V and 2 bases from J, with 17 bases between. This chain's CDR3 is CASSKSMGPNTDTQYF. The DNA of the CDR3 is TGTGCCAGCAGCAAATCTATGGGCCCTAACACAGATACGCAGTATTTT. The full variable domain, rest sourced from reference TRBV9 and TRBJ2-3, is DSGVTQTPKHLITATGQRVTLRCSPRSGDLSVYWYQQSLDQGLQFLIQYYNGEERAKGNILERFSAQQFPDLHSELNLSSLELGDSALYFCASSKSMGPNTDTQYFGPGTRLTVL.

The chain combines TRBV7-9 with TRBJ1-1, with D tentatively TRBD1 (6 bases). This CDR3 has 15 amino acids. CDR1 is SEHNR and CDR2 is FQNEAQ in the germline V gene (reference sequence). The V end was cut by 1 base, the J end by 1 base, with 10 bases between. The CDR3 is CASSLGTGRNTEAFF. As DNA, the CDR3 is TGTGCCAGCAGCTTAGGTACAGGGAGGAACACTGAAGCTTTCTTT.

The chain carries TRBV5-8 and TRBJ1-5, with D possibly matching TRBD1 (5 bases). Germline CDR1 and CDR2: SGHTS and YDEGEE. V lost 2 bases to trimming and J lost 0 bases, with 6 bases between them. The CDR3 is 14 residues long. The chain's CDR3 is CASSFGHSNQPQHF. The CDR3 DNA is TGTGCCAGCAGCTTCGGACATAGCAATCAGCCCCAGCATTTT. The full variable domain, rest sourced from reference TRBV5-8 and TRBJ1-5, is EAGVTQSPTHLIKTRGQQATLRCSPISGHTSVYWYQQALGLGLQFLLWYDEGEERNRGNFPPRFSGRQFPNYSSELNVNALELEDSALYLCASSFGHSNQPQHFGDGTRLSIL.

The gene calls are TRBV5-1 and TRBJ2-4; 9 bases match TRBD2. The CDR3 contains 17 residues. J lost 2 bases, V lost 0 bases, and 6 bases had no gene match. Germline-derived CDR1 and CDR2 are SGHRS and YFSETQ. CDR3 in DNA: TGCGCCAGCAGCTTGGGTAGCGGGGGTGGGTCCAAAAACATTCAGTACTTC. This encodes CASSLGSGGGSKNIQYF.

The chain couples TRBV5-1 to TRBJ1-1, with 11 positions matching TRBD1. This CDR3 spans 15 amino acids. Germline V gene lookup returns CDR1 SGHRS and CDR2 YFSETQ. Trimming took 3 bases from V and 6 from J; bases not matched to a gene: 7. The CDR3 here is CASSSGTGGYAEAFF. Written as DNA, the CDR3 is TGCGCCAGCAGCTCGGGGACAGGGGGGTACGCTGAAGCTTTCTTT.